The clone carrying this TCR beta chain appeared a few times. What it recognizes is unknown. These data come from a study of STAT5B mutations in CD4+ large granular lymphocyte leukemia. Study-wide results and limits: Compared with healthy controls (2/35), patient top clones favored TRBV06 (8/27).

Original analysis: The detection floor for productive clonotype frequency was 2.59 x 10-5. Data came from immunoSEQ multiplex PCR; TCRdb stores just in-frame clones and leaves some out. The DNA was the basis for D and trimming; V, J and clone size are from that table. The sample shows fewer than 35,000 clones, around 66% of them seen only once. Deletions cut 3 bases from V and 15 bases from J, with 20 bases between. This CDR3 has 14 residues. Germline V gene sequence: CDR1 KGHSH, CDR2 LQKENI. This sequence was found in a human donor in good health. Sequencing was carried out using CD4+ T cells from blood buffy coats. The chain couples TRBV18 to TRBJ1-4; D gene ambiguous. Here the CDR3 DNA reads TGTGCCAGCTCACCGCAGTCCGGGTCCCAGGAGGTGTTTTTT. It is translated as CASSPQSGSQEVFF.